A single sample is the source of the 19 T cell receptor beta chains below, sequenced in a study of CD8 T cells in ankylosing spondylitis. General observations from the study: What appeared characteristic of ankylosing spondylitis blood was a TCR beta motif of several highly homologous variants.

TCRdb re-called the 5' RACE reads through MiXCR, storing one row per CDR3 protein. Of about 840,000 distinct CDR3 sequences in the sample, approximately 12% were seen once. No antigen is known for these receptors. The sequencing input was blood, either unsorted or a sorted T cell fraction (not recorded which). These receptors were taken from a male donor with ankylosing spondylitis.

The CDR3 region is CASSVRTGDTGELFF. DNA for the CDR3: TGCGCCAGCAGCGTGCGGACAGGGGACACCGGGGAGCTGTTTTTT. This chain joins TRBV5-1 and TRBJ2-2, with TRBD1 matching over 9 bases. V was pared by 4 bases and J by 3 bases, with 4 bases of the junction left unmatched. This CDR3 contains 15 residues. Germline V gene lookup returns CDR1 SGHRS and CDR2 YFSETQ.

The CDR3 is CSARPSGTYVEQFF. Written as DNA, the CDR3 is TGCAGTGCCCGACCGTCCGGGACCTACGTTGAGCAGTTCTTC. This chain uses TRBV20-1 with TRBJ2-1; D assignment may be TRBD1 or TRBD2 (5 bases each). The germline V gene has CDR1 DFQATT and CDR2 SNEGSKA (reference sequence). The V end was cut by 6 bases, the J end by 9 bases, with 21 bases between. The length of the CDR3 is 14 residues.

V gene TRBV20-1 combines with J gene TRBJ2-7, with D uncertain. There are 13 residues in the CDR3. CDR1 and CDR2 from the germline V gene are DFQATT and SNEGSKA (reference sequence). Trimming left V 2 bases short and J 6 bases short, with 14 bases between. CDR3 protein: CSARIPGFSEQYF. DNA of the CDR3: TGCAGTGCTAGAATCCCCGGCTTCAGCGAGCAGTACTTC.

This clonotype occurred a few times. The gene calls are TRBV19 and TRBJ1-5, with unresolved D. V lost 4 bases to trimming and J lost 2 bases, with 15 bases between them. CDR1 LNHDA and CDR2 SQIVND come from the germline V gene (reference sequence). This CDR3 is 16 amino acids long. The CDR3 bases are TGTGCCAGTAGTACCCCCCCGTGGGCCGGCAATCAGCCCCAGCATTTT. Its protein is CASSTPPWAGNQPQHF.

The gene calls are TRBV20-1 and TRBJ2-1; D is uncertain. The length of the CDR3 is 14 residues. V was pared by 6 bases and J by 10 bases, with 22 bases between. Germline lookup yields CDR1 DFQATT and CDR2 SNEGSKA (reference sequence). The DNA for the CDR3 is TGCAGTGCCGTCGGCAGGATCAATCCCAGGGAGCAGTTCTTC. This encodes CSAVGRINPREQFF.

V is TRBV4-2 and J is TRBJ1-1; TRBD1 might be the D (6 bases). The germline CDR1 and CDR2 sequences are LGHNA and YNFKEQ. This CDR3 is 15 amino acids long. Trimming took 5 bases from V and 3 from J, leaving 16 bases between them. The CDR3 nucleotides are TGTGCCAGCAGCGCGGCAGGGGAAGGGGACACTGAAGCTTTCTTT. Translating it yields CASSAAGEGDTEAFF.

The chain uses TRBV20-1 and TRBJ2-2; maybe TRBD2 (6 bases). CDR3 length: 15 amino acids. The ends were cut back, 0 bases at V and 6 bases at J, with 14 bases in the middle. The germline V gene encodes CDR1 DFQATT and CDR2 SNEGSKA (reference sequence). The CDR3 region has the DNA TGCAGTGCTAGAGATCGGAGGGATGGTGCCGGGGAGCTGTTTTTT. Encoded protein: CSARDRRDGAGELFF.

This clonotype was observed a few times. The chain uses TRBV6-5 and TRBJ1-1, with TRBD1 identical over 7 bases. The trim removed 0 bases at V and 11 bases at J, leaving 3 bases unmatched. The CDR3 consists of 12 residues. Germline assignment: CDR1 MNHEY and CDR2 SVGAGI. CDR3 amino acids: CASSYSTGLAFF. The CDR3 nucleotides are TGTGCCAGCAGTTACTCGACAGGGCTGGCTTTCTTT.

The CDR3: CATSSSTYEQYF. CDR3 nucleotides: TGTGCCACCTCATCGAGCACTTACGAGCAGTACTTC. This rearrangement joins TRBV2 to TRBJ2-7; no clear D gene. Trimming pared 10 bases from V and 4 bases from J, leaving 14 bases between. Germline V gives CDR1 SNHLY, CDR2 FYNNEI. This CDR3 has 12 amino acids.

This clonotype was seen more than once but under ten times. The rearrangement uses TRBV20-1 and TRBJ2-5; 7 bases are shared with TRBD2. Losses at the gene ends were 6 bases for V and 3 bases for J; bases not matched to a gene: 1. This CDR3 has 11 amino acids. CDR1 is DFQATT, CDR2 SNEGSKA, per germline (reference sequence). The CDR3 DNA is TGCAGTGCCGCGGGGGAAGAGACCCAGTACTTC. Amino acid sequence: CSAAGEETQYF.

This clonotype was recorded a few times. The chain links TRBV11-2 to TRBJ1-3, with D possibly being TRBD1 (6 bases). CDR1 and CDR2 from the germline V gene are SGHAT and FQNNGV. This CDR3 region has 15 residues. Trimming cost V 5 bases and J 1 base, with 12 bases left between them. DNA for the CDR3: TGTGCCAGCAGCCCACGTGGACAGTCTGGAAACACCATATATTTT. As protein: CASSPRGQSGNTIYF.

The CDR3: CSAKGTGDSPLHF. DNA for the CDR3: TGCAGTGCCAAGGGGACAGGGGATTCACCCCTCCACTTT. The gene calls are TRBV20-1 and TRBJ1-6, with 10 bases matching TRBD1. This CDR3 region has 13 residues. CDR1 is DFQATT, CDR2 SNEGSKA, per germline (reference sequence). The J segment lost 8 bases and the V segment lost 6 bases, leaving 4 bases of the junction unmatched.

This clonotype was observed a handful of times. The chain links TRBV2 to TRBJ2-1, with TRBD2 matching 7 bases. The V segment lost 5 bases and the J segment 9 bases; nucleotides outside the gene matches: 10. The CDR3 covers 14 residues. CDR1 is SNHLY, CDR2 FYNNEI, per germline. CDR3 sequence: CASSRDYTILEQFF. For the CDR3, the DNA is TGTGCCAGCAGTCGGGACTATACAATCCTTGAGCAGTTCTTC.

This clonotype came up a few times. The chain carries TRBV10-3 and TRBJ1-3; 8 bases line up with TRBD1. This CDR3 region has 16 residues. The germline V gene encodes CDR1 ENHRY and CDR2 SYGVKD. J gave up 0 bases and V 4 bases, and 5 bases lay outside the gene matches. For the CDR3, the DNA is TGTGCCATCAGTGGTCCAGGGGGCCCCTCTGGAAACACCATATATTTT. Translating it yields CAISGPGGPSGNTIYF.

The CDR3 bases are TGTGCCAGCACCTTCTTAGTTCTTGGCCGAAACACTGAAGCTTTCTTT. This gives the protein CASTFLVLGRNTEAFF. The chain links TRBV7-8 to TRBJ1-1; the D is unclear. The CDR3 totals 16 residues. Germline V gives CDR1 SGHVS, CDR2 FQNEAQ. Deletions cut 7 bases from V and 2 bases from J, with 20 bases between.

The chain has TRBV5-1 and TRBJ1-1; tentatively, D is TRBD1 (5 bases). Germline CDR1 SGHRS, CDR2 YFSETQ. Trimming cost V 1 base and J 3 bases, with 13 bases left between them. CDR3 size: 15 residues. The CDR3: CASSLSPTDDTEAFF. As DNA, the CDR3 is TGCGCCAGCAGCTTGTCCCCGACAGATGACACTGAAGCTTTCTTT.

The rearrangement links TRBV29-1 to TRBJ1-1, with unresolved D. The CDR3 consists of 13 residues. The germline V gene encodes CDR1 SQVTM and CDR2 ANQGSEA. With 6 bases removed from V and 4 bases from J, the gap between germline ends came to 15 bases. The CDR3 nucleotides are TGCAGCGTCCACGGGGTCTTACTCACTGAAGCTTTCTTT. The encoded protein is CSVHGVLLTEAFF.

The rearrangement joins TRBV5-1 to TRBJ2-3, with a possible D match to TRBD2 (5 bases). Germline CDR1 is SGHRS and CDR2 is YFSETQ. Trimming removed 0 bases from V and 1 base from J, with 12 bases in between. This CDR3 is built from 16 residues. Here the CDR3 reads CASSLALGFGTDTQYF. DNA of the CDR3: TGCGCCAGCAGCTTGGCACTAGGCTTCGGCACAGATACGCAGTATTTT.

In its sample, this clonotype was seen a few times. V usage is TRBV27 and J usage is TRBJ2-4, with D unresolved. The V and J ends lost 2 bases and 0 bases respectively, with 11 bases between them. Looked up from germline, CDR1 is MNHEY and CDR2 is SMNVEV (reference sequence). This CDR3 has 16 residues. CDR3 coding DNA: TGTGCCAGCAGTTTAGTCGCCCCGGTAGCCAAAAACATTCAGTACTTC. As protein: CASSLVAPVAKNIQYF.